The present entry profiles one T cell receptor (beta chain) with its context. The data stem from a study of blood T cell repertoires in COVID-19. Overall study: Both acute and convalescent COVID-19 samples were obtained from the United States, Italy and Spain.

CDR1 and CDR2 (germline): MNHEY, SVGAGI. V was trimmed by 6 bases and J by 8 bases, leaving 7 bases between them. CDR3 length equals 11 residues. Using immunoSEQ multiplex PCR, the repertoire was profiled, and TCRdb retains in-frame clones only, with some absent. The sample holds 120,000 to 150,000 clones, 88% seen once. This receptor was taken from a human donor in a cohort sampled during active COVID-19. The chain is built from TRBV6-5 and TRBJ1-4; perhaps TRBD1 as D (5 bases). Sample: peripheral blood. The CDR3 DNA follows: TGTGCCAGCAGCCGGGGGGAAAAACTGTTTTTT. Translated, it gives CASSRGEKLFF.